This passage covers 5 T cell receptor beta chains from one sample sequenced in a study of T cell repertoires in cytomegalovirus infection. These receptors' targets are unknown. Each CDR3 protein is one row after TCRdb ran MiXCR on the reads. This table has about 100,000 distinct CDR3 sequences, 35% to 50% appearing once. The material was CD8+ T cells from cultured PBMCs, obtained from culture after CMV antigen stimulation. Every receptor here comes from a human donor in good health (CMV status not recorded). Some clones in this sample may be carry-over from other donors' samples.

This clonotype was found many times. This chain uses TRBV11-2 with TRBJ1-1; D not resolved. CDR3 size: 14 residues. V lost 0 bases, J lost 6 bases, and 11 bases lay in between. Per the germline V gene, CDR1 is SGHAT and CDR2 is FQNNGV. CDR3 protein: CASSLDLIFAEAFF. CDR3 DNA sequence: TGTGCCAGCAGCTTAGATCTAATATTCGCTGAAGCTTTCTTT.

The rearrangement uses TRBV9 and TRBJ1-5; 8 nucleotides match TRBD1. Germline V gene lookup returns CDR1 SGDLS and CDR2 YYNGEE. The length of the CDR3 is 14 residues. This chain's CDR3 is CDEQGAQGNQPQHF. CDR3 nucleotide sequence: TGTGACGAGCAGGGGGCGCAGGGCAATCAGCCCCAGCATTTT. Variable domain in full (rest from reference TRBV9 and TRBJ1-5): DSGVTQTPKHLITATGQRVTLRCSPRSGDLSVYWYQQSLDQGLQFLIQYYNGEERAKGNILERFSAQQFPDLHSELNLSSLELGDSALYFCDEQGAQGNQPQHFGDGTRLSIL.

This clonotype was observed a few times. The CDR3 reads CASRQITRFDTEAFF. CDR3 coding DNA: TGTGCCAGTAGGCAGATCACAAGGTTTGACACTGAAGCTTTCTTT. V usage is TRBV19 and J usage is TRBJ1-1; D unclear. The V gene's germline CDR1 is LNHDA and CDR2 SQIVND (reference sequence). This CDR3 is 15 amino acids long. Deletions cut 6 bases from V and 3 bases from J, with 17 bases between.

The chain links TRBV2 to TRBJ1-2; D is unclear. The CDR3 length is 14 residues. V was trimmed by 7 bases and J by 3 bases, leaving 15 bases between them. Germline V gene data show CDR1 as SNHLY and CDR2 as FYNNEI. The CDR3 DNA follows: TGTGCCAGCAAGGAGGATGACAATGACTATGGCTACACCTTC. This sequence encodes CASKEDDNDYGYTF. Full variable domain (rest looked up from reference TRBV2 and TRBJ1-2): EPEVTQTPSHQVTQMGQEVILRCVPISNHLYFYWYRQILGQKVEFLVSFYNNEISEKSEIFDDQFSVERPDGSNFTLKIRSTKLEDSAMYFCASKEDDNDYGYTFGSGTRLTVV.

The rearrangement links TRBV20-1 to TRBJ2-1; 7 nucleotides match TRBD2. Germline V CDR1 and CDR2: DFQATT, SNEGSKA (reference sequence). The trim removed 7 bases at V and 1 base at J, leaving 10 bases unmatched. The CDR3 extends over 15 amino acids. The CDR3 sequence is CSGPGGGLSYNEQFF. CDR3 bases: TGCAGTGGACCGGGCGGGGGATTGTCCTACAATGAGCAGTTCTTC.